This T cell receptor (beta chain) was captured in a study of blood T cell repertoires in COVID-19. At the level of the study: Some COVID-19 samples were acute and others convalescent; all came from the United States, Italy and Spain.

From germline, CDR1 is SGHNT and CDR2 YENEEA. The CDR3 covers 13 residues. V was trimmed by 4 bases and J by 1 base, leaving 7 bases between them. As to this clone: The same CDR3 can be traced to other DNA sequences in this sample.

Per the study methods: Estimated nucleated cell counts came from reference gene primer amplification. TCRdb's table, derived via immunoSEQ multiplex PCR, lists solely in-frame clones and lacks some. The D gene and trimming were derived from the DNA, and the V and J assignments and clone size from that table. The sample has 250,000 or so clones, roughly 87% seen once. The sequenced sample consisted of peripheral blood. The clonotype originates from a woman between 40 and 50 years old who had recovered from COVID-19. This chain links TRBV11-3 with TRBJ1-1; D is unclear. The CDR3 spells CASSSTANTEAFF. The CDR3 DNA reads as TGTGCCAGCAGCTCCACAGCGAACACTGAAGCTTTCTTT.